This T cell receptor beta chain was recorded in a study of T cell responses to AZD1222 COVID-19 vaccine. Notes on the study in general: No repertoire was sampled before or during the peak T cell response, only after it. In a largely white British group with more females than males, clonal diversity was possibly underestimated. The reported proportion of spike-specific TCRs targeting unmutated variant regions was nearly half.

It was second doses at about 4 or about 12 weeks that were pooled. TCRdb keeps only in-frame clones here, not all; method: immunoSEQ multiplex PCR. This table has some 130,000 clones, 87% appearing once. This clone has more than one count but fewer than ten. Its target is unknown. From germline, CDR1 is SGHTA and CDR2 FQGTGA. The V end was cut by 3 bases, the J end by 5 bases, with 7 bases between. The length of the CDR3 is 13 residues. The rearrangement uses TRBV7-3 and TRBJ2-2; D ambiguous. This TCR derives from an adult who received the AZD1222 COVID-19 vaccine. The sequences come from peripheral blood, collected 28 days after the second AZD1222 dose. The CDR3 bases are TGTGCCAGCAGCTTCAGTTCGACCGGGGAGCTGTTTTTT. Its translation: CASSFSSTGELFF.